This T cell receptor (beta chain) was observed in a study of shared clonotypes between healthy human individuals. The study's findings and limits: The naive CD4 repertoires of several donors were compared, and approximately 4.7% of clonotypes were shared. On the whole, naive subsets had larger estimated richness than memory subsets had.

Repertoires were generated with immunoSEQ multiplex PCR, while TCRdb's copy carries only in-frame clones and drops some. The sample includes some 2,000,000 clones, 85% to 95% seen only once; the top ten take 0.13%. As for this clone: Its antigen remains unidentified.

The TCR was taken from a man between 18 and 29 years old in good health. Sequenced: naive CD4+ T cells sorted from blood. The subset denotes: CD45RA+ positively selected.

CDR3 bases: TGCAGCGTTGTTGACAGCCCCTACGAGCAGTACTTC. Translation: CSVVDSPYEQYF. The chain couples TRBV29-1 to TRBJ2-7; a weak D match, TRBD1 (5 bases). Germline loops: CDR1 SQVTM, CDR2 ANQGSEA. The CDR3 sequence is 12 residues long. V lost 4 bases and J lost 2, with 9 bases in between.